This T cell receptor (beta chain) emerged from a study of T cells in localized non-small cell lung cancer (TCRdb year 2020). Study-wide context: T cell repertoires of a few hundred early-stage NSCLC patients were analyzed, with tumors being compared against uninvolved tumor-adjacent lungs. All 240 or so NSCLC patients in the cohort were treatment-naive and had localized lung tumors that were resected. The mean age of the NSCLC patients was about 67 years, with 130 or so men and around 110 women. Results the study describes overall, beyond this receptor: Because the study design was exploratory, TCR variables were selected using unadjusted p-values without false-discovery rate correction. Longer overall survival was associated with higher T cell density in blood, whereas shorter survival was associated with higher clonality in adjacent lung. The highest T cell clonality was observed in uninvolved tumor-adjacent lung, where clonality exceeded that of tumor, suggesting that antigenic responses were more focused in uninvolved tumor-adjacent lung. Because multi-region sequencing of the tumors was not done, intratumor heterogeneity could not be ruled out. A median of about 55 of the top 100 tumor clones were detected in paired uninvolved adjacent lung, and around 27 of these tumor clones were also found among the top 100 clones of the paired uninvolved adjacent lung.

At diagnosis, tumor, uninvolved tumor-adjacent lung and peripheral blood were collected and then preserved as a mix of FFPE and fresh-frozen material. For TCR repertoire profiling, blood samples were analyzed in the form of peripheral blood mononuclear cells. This clone was counted a single time. The antigen this receptor binds is unknown. No quality values exist for individual bases; no much larger clone is one base distant. TCR beta CDR3 regions were sequenced from DNA using the immunoSEQ Assay. The paper's data handling went like this. To compute T cell density, TCR beta template counts were normalized to usable DNA, which was estimated by amplifying housekeeping genes. The preseqR package was used to estimate richness by extrapolating to 400,000 templates for PBMC samples and to 120,000 templates for tissue samples. Clonality was defined by subtracting Pielou's evenness from one. To identify tissue-enriched TCRs, differential abundance testing was run on productive amino-acid clonotypes with a minimum total count of 5 and an alpha of 0.1. Repertoire overlap between compartments was quantified with the Jaccard Index and Morisita Overlap Index. GLIPH clustered TCR beta CDR3s with public tetramer-defined viral CDR3s; viral motifs required at least three viral sequences plus V-gene enrichment. The source is immuneACCESS, and TCRdb retained only in-frame sequences with V and J called. Part of the clones is not carried over; for the studies checked, unresolved V genes explain less than half of this, and the remainder is unexplained. Clone size and the V and J calls come from that table; the DNA yielded D and trimming. In all, the sample holds approximately 140,000 clones, and more than 70% of those were seen once. The ten largest clones add up to 1.5% to 2% of the sample.

Measured from the cysteine to the phenylalanine, the CDR3 is 16 residues long. The only DNA kept is the CDR3, 48 bases in frame from the first base. CDR1 and CDR2 were assigned from the germline V gene (reference sequence) as MNHNY and SVGAGI. V and J are truncated by 0 bases and 2 bases respectively, leaving an intervening sequence of 14 bases. The source of this sequence is a female donor of 60 years or more with stage I lung adenocarcinoma. Sample: peripheral blood, taken before any cancer treatment. The chain couples TRBV6-6 to TRBJ2-7, and possibly TRBD1, on 6 matching bases. The CDR3 here reads CASSYSPAGVAYEQYF. The nucleotide sequence is TGTGCCAGCAGTTACTCCCCCGCAGGGGTAGCCTACGAGCAGTACTTC.